This T cell receptor (beta chain) derives from a study of CD8 T cells in ankylosing spondylitis. General study points: About 8 highly homologous variants made up a TCR beta motif, and this motif appeared characteristic of ankylosing spondylitis blood.

Details on this clonotype: The target antigen is unknown.

This CDR3 is built from 14 residues. V lost 5 bases and J lost 5, with 15 bases in between. The V gene's germline CDR1 is SGHAT and CDR2 FQDESV (reference sequence). Using its own MiXCR run on the 5' RACE reads, TCRdb lists one record per CDR3 protein. Among 700,000 to 1,000,000 distinct CDR3 sequences listed, 12% were seen once. The sequence derives from a male donor with ankylosing spondylitis. The chain employs TRBV11-1 and TRBJ2-5; D might be TRBD2 (5 bases). The material sequenced was blood, either unsorted or a sorted T cell fraction (not recorded which). In DNA form, the CDR3 reads TGTGCCAGCAGCGTAGGACCACGCGGGGAGACCCAGTACTTC. Translating it yields CASSVGPRGETQYF.